These T cell receptor beta chains were read from a single sample in a study of blood T cell repertoires in COVID-19. Profiling relied on immunoSEQ multiplex PCR, and the TCRdb table lists in-frame clones only, not all of them. Of some 320,000 clones listed, around 92% are singletons. Sequencing was done on a sample of peripheral blood. The receptors derive from a young woman with COVID-19, enrolled during active disease. The CDR3 runs from the conserved cysteine through the conserved F or W. A D gene is named only where the DNA matches it firmly. Only some rows state a clone size, as once, few, many or a class for expanded clones.

v_gene	j_gene	d_gene	abundance	CDR3aa	CDR3nt
TRBV19	TRBJ1-6	NA	few	CASNPRGSDSYNSPLHF	TGTGCCAGTAATCCGAGAGGATCCGACTCCTATAATTCACCCCTCCACTTT
TRBV7-8	TRBJ1-5	NA	NA	CASSLITKGGDQPQHF	TGTGCCAGCAGCTTAATAACAAAGGGAGGGGATCAGCCCCAGCATTTT
TRBV9	TRBJ2-5	TRBD2	NA	CASSGVAGGEETQYF	TGTGCCAGCAGCGGGGTAGCGGGGGGAGAGGAGACCCAGTACTTC
TRBV7-9	TRBJ2-7	TRBD1	NA	CASSSDRGFLSYEQYF	TGTGCCAGCAGCTCGGACAGGGGGTTTCTCTCCTACGAGCAGTACTTC
TRBV19	TRBJ2-5	TRBD1	NA	CARRGLGDRGRETQYF	TGTGCCAGAAGGGGGCTCGGGGACAGGGGGCGAGAGACCCAGTACTTC
TRBV19	TRBJ1-2	TRBD1	NA	CASSSGQTNGYTF	TGTGCCAGTAGCTCGGGACAGACTAATGGCTACACCTTC
TRBV4-2	TRBJ2-1	TRBD2	NA	CASSQDIARGGNNEQFF	TGTGCCAGCAGCCAAGATATCGCGCGGGGGGGAAACAATGAGCAGTTCTTC
TRBV5-1	TRBJ1-1	NA	NA	CASSLEGGAVMNTEAFF	TGCGCCAGCAGCTTGGAGGGAGGGGCGGTAATGAACACTGAAGCTTTCTTT
TRBV28	TRBJ1-1	NA	NA	CASSPRTVMNTEAFF	TGTGCCAGCAGCCCCCGGACAGTTATGAACACTGAAGCTTTCTTT
TRBV2	TRBJ1-5	TRBD1	NA	CASSAIPGQWSNQPQHF	TGTGCCAGCAGTGCTATCCCGGGACAGTGGAGCAATCAGCCCCAGCATTTT
TRBV11-2	TRBJ2-7	TRBD1	once	CASSLGTAYEQYF	TGTGCCAGCAGCCTCGGGACAGCCTACGAGCAGTACTTC
TRBV5-1	TRBJ2-3	NA	NA	CASSPRDKGPDTQYF	TGCGCCAGCAGCCCCCGGGACAAAGGACCAGATACGCAGTATTTT
TRBV11-3	TRBJ1-4	NA	NA	CASRRVISHEKLFF	TGTGCCAGCCGCCGGGTTATTTCCCATGAAAAACTGTTTTTT
TRBV11-2	TRBJ1-2	TRBD1	NA	CASSSGQGAYGYTF	TGTGCCAGCAGCTCCGGACAGGGGGCCTATGGCTACACCTTC
TRBV27	TRBJ1-5	TRBD1	NA	CASSSTGTGLRQPQHF	TGTGCCAGCAGTTCTACCGGGACAGGGCTCCGTCAGCCCCAGCATTTT
TRBV19	TRBJ1-4	TRBD1	NA	CASRDRSEKLFF	TGTGCCAGCCGGGACAGGAGTGAAAAACTGTTTTTT
TRBV6-1	TRBJ1-5	NA	NA	CASSDLFQPQHF	TGTGCCAGCAGTGACCTTTTTCAGCCCCAGCATTTT
TRBV10-3	TRBJ1-3	TRBD1	NA	CAISDTIRGQGNTIYF	TGTGCCATCAGTGATACGATTCGGGGACAGGGAAACACCATATATTTT
TRBV7-9	TRBJ1-1	NA	NA	CASSLGQNTEAFF	TGTGCCAGCAGCTTGGGGCAGAACACTGAAGCTTTCTTT
TRBV29-1	TRBJ2-1	TRBD1	NA	CSVEEYRGSYNEQFF	TGCAGCGTTGAAGAGTACAGGGGTTCCTACAATGAGCAGTTCTTC
TRBV2	TRBJ2-7	TRBD2	NA	CAASGTSGGAYEQYF	TGTGCCGCCTCCGGGACTAGCGGGGGGGCCTACGAGCAGTACTTC
TRBV29-1	TRBJ1-2	NA	NA	CSVGTRQSYGYTF	TGCAGCGTTGGTACGAGACAGAGTTATGGCTACACCTTC